These T cell receptor beta chains were read from a single sample in a study of T cells in Graves' hyperthyroidism and ophthalmopathy. In TCRdb, the multiplex PCR reads were re-called with MiXCR into one record per CDR3 protein. This sample has 550,000 to 850,000 distinct CDR3 sequences, with over 15% found just once. What was sequenced was blood. These receptors were collected from a woman aged 45-65 years with Graves' hyperthyroidism that later progressed to Graves' ophthalmopathy. CDR3s include the opening cysteine and the closing phenylalanine or tryptophan. D genes are given only for firm matches. Expanded clones are given a class, and other clones once, few, many or no size at all.

13 TRBJ1-5 NA TRBV18 many CASSDEGNQPQHF
12 TRBJ2-7 NA TRBV7-9 few CASSLGGEEQYF
15 TRBJ2-1 TRBD2 TRBV5-1 NA CASSLEGLVPNEQFF
10 TRBJ2-1 NA TRBV20-1 NA CSAIRNEQFF
14 TRBJ1-5 NA TRBV20-1 many CSASPRQVGQPQHF
15 TRBJ2-3 NA TRBV3-1 many CASSQSLAGTDTQYF
15 TRBJ1-6 NA TRBV6-1 many CASSSPTAYNSPLHF
13 TRBJ2-4 NA TRBV12-3/TRBV12-4 many CASRDRNRNIQYF
13 TRBJ2-2 NA TRBV7-3 NA CASRRRDTGELFF
16 TRBJ1-5 TRBD1 TRBV18 few CASSPQGTGPNQPQHF
19 TRBJ1-5 NA TRBV3-1 many CASSPPFGRQQGLNQPQHF
15 TRBJ1-6 TRBD1 TRBV27 few CASSRRTGVGSPLHF
13 TRBJ1-2 NA TRBV19 many CASSGDNLDGYTF
16 TRBJ1-5 TRBD1 TRBV19 NA CASSVGQGGAWRPQHF
14 TRBJ1-3 NA TRBV12-3/TRBV12-4 few CASSPSGAGNTIYF
16 TRBJ2-1 NA TRBV5-6 many CASSSYRVSSYNEQFF
12 TRBJ2-3 NA TRBV12-3/TRBV12-4 few CASSRDRYTQYF
17 TRBJ2-5 TRBD2 TRBV3-1 NA CASSQGLAGGPLETQYF
15 TRBJ2-2 NA TRBV6-1 few CASSEVPEYTGELFF
12 TRBJ1-1 NA TRBV9 many CASSVLGNEAFF
15 TRBJ1-6 NA TRBV12-3/TRBV12-4 many CASTPSEAGGSPLHF
15 TRBJ1-2 NA TRBV5-1 few CASSLVGPMGLGYTF
15 TRBJ2-3 NA TRBV7-2 NA CASSSLSEGTDTQYF
15 TRBJ2-3 NA TRBV7-9 NA CASSPDLDRPDTQYF
13 TRBJ1-1 NA TRBV6-1 NA CASGSTGPPGAFF
15 TRBJ1-4 NA TRBV30 NA CAWSGGGWANEKLFF
17 TRBJ2-5 TRBD2 TRBV3-1 many CASSPKMTSGGFETQYF
12 TRBJ2-3 NA TRBV7-9 NA CASSLFLGGQYF
13 TRBJ1-2 NA TRBV12-5 NA CASGGGSHYGYTF
15 TRBJ2-1 TRBD1 TRBV12-3/TRBV12-4 many CASSLDRGSGNEQFF
16 TRBJ1-5 NA TRBV7-2 NA CASSLGTRQGNQPQHF
13 TRBJ2-5 NA TRBV30 NA CAWSRTEQETQYF
13 TRBJ2-5 NA TRBV7-9 many CASSLNHAETQYF
16 TRBJ2-5 NA TRBV5-6 few CASSLAPDSLQETQYF
15 TRBJ2-7 TRBD1 TRBV6-6 NA CASSYKTGSSYEQYF
15 TRBJ1-5 NA TRBV27 few CASSFGGGPNQPQHF
15 TRBJ1-1 NA TRBV5-1 many CASSLVSGSDTEAFF
15 TRBJ1-1 NA TRBV4-1 NA CASSRGQGPNTEAFF
14 TRBJ1-1 NA TRBV5-6 few CASSFKDLYTEAFF
15 TRBJ1-1 TRBD1 TRBV5-1 NA CASRPGGTGNTEAFF
16 TRBJ1-6 NA TRBV6-1 many CASSSEQGSYNSPLHF